What follows are 22 T cell receptor beta chains derived from one specimen sequenced in a study of blood T cell repertoires in COVID-19. The data were produced by immunoSEQ multiplex PCR, yet TCRdb's version contains in-frame clones alone and is incomplete. The sample holds nearly 100,000 clones, 70% to 85% seen once. The material sequenced was peripheral blood. The source of these receptors is a woman aged 60 to 75 with acute or convalescent COVID-19.

The chain employs TRBV27 and TRBJ2-7; 10 bases are a match to TRBD1. The CDR3 consists of 16 residues. Trimming cost V 5 bases and J 1 base; bases outside gene matches: 8. From germline, CDR1 is MNHEY and CDR2 SMNVEV (reference sequence). This CDR3 is CASSLGGGQGSYEQYF. The DNA of the CDR3 is TGTGCCAGCAGTCTAGGTGGGGGACAGGGGTCCTACGAGCAGTACTTC.

The genes are TRBV11-1 and TRBJ2-1, with D tentatively TRBD1 (6 bases). Germline assignment: CDR1 SGHAT and CDR2 FQDESV (reference sequence). Trimming removed 1 base at V and 7 bases at J, with 17 bases between. This CDR3 region has 16 residues. CDR3 nucleotides: TGTGCCAGCAGCTTAGGCCCGGGACAAATTTATAATGAGCAGTTCTTC. Protein product: CASSLGPGQIYNEQFF.

J is TRBJ1-3 and V is TRBV7-9; D is unresolved. There are 13 residues in the CDR3. The V end was cut by 6 bases, the J end by 0 bases, with 6 bases between. CDR1 is SEHNR and CDR2 is FQNEAQ in the germline V gene (reference sequence). CDR3 in DNA: TGTGCCAGCAGGGGGAGCTCTGGAAACACCATATATTTT. This sequence encodes CASRGSSGNTIYF.

This chain joins TRBV30 and TRBJ2-7, with TRBD1 as a possible D gene (5 bases). Per the germline V gene, CDR1 is GTSNPN and CDR2 is SVGIG (reference sequence). V lost 4 bases and J lost 1, with 11 bases in between. The CDR3 runs to 13 residues. This CDR3 reads CAWIGQGSYEQYF. The CDR3 DNA reads TGTGCCTGGATAGGGCAGGGTTCCTACGAGCAGTACTTC.

The genes are TRBV2 and TRBJ1-5; D is unresolved. Germline-derived CDR1 and CDR2 are SNHLY and FYNNEI. The CDR3 length is 16 residues. V lost 4 bases, J lost 2 bases, and 15 bases lay in between. The CDR3, as DNA: TGTGCCAGCAGTGCCGCGGGAGTTTTGGGCAATCAGCCCCAGCATTTT. Its translation is CASSAAGVLGNQPQHF. The whole variable domain, filled in from reference TRBV2 and TRBJ1-5, reads EPEVTQTPSHQVTQMGQEVILRCVPISNHLYFYWYRQILGQKVEFLVSFYNNEISEKSEIFDDQFSVERPDGSNFTLKIRSTKLEDSAMYFCASSAAGVLGNQPQHFGDGTRLSIL.

V is TRBV5-1 and J is TRBJ2-3, with D possibly matching TRBD2 (6 bases). V was pared by 5 bases and J by 2 bases, with 12 bases between. CDR1 is SGHRS, CDR2 YFSETQ, per germline. The CDR3 contains 14 residues. The CDR3 DNA follows: TGCGCCAGCAGGGGGGGACGGAACACAGATACGCAGTATTTT. Protein: CASRGGRNTDTQYF.

The rearrangement links TRBV5-4 to TRBJ1-4; 11 bases line up with TRBD1. The V gene's germline CDR1 is SGHNT and CDR2 YYREEE (reference sequence). The CDR3 has 17 residues. V shed 5 bases, J shed 8 bases, and the junction held 14 bases outside the gene matches. CDR3 region: CASSPGTGGQHFEKLFF. CDR3 coding DNA: TGTGCCAGCAGTCCCGGGACAGGGGGTCAACATTTCGAAAAACTGTTTTTT.

The chain couples TRBV7-2 to TRBJ1-1; 8 bases line up with TRBD1. Germline V gene lookup returns CDR1 SGHTA and CDR2 FQGNSA. With V trimmed by 5 bases and J by 4 bases, 6 bases remained unmatched. The CDR3 is made up of 14 amino acids. This CDR3 is CASSPETGVTEAFF. CDR3 sequence (DNA): TGTGCCAGCAGCCCCGAGACAGGGGTCACTGAAGCTTTCTTT.

The V gene is TRBV4-2, the J gene TRBJ1-2; 7 bases agree with TRBD1. Germline V CDR1 and CDR2: LGHNA, YNFKEQ. Trimming took 4 bases from V and 1 from J; bases not matched to a gene: 9. CDR3 length: 16 residues. CDR3 loop: CASSLAYRDSNYGYTF. DNA of the CDR3: TGTGCCAGCAGCCTAGCTTACCGGGACAGTAACTATGGCTACACCTTC.

The rearrangement joins TRBV28 to TRBJ1-2; unclear D gene. The CDR3 length is 13 residues. With 2 bases removed from V and 8 bases from J, the gap between germline ends came to 12 bases. Germline V gives CDR1 MDHEN, CDR2 SYDVKM. CDR3 sequence (DNA): TGTGCCAGCAGTTTAATTGACTCCCGGGGCTACACCTTC. Translated: CASSLIDSRGYTF.

The rearrangement joins TRBV19 to TRBJ2-5; the D gene is possibly TRBD2 (6 bases). The germline V gene has CDR1 LNHDA and CDR2 SQIVND (reference sequence). V was clipped by 7 bases and J by 0 bases, with 18 bases between them. CDR3 size: 16 residues. The CDR3 DNA is TGTGCCAGTACCCCAAGGAGGGGCGCTAACCAAGAGACCCAGTACTTC. It yields the protein CASTPRRGANQETQYF.

This clone was counted once. The rearrangement links TRBV28 to TRBJ1-2, with a possible D match to TRBD1 (5 bases). The CDR3 is 12 residues long. V lost 8 bases and J 8 bases, leaving 15 bases between the germline ends. The germline CDR1 and CDR2 sequences are MDHEN and SYDVKM. CDR3 sequence reads: CASSSLGQGYTF. Written as DNA, the CDR3 is TGTGCCAGCTCCTCACTGGGGCAGGGCTACACCTTC.

The chain is built from TRBV21-1 and TRBJ2-1; the D call of TRBD2 is as the table states it, not checked on the DNA. TRBV21-1 is a pseudogene locus. This CDR3 is 20 amino acids long. The CDR3 DNA reads as TGTGCCAGCAGCAAAGGTAAAAGGACTTCCTGGGAGCGCACTTACAATGAGCAGTTCTTC. Encoded protein: CASSKGKRTSWERTYNEQFF.

V usage is TRBV6-5 and J usage is TRBJ1-5, with TRBD1 identical over 9 bases. The V gene's germline CDR1 is MNHEY and CDR2 SVGAGI. V lost 6 bases and J lost 5; bases outside the gene matches: 5. This CDR3 comprises 14 residues. The CDR3 DNA is TGTGCCAGCAGATGGACAGGGGAATATCAGCCCCAGCATTTT. It is translated as CASRWTGEYQPQHF.

The chain employs TRBV12-3 or TRBV12-4 and TRBJ1-1, with D hard to call. The CDR3 spans 13 residues. The ends were cut back, 6 bases at V and 0 bases at J, with 8 bases in the middle. The CDR3 nucleotides read TGTGCCAGCAGCCTCGGGATGAACACTGAAGCTTTCTTT. As protein: CASSLGMNTEAFF.

The genes are TRBV28 and TRBJ1-3; a weak D match, TRBD1 (5 bases). With 6 bases removed from V and 7 bases from J, the gap between germline ends came to 13 bases. CDR3 length equals 13 residues. CDR1 is MDHEN and CDR2 is SYDVKM in the germline V gene. The CDR3: CASRGTGGNTIYF. The CDR3 region has the DNA TGTGCCAGCAGAGGGACGGGGGGGAACACCATATATTTT.

The CDR3: CASSQTSGGAEQYF. Here the CDR3 DNA reads TGCGCCAGCAGCCAGACTAGCGGGGGGGCCGAGCAGTACTTC. The genes are TRBV4-1 and TRBJ2-7; the match to TRBD2 covers 14 bases. Germline V gene data show CDR1 as MGHRA and CDR2 as YSYEKL. The CDR3 has 14 amino acids. The ends lost 3 bases at V and 6 bases at J; junction bases unmatched: 1.

The J gene is TRBJ1-2, the V gene TRBV4-1; 10 positions agree with TRBD1. Trimming removed 3 bases from V and 5 bases from J; junction bases left unmatched: 6. This CDR3 is 15 amino acids long. CDR1 and CDR2 from the germline V gene are MGHRA and YSYEKL. CDR3 coding DNA: TGCGCCAGCAGCCAGGACAGGGGGAGGGATTATGGCTACACCTTC. This translates into CASSQDRGRDYGYTF.

The DNA of the CDR3 is TGTGCCAGCAGCCAAGATCTCTTGGGGCGCGGCACTGAAGCTTTCTTT. Translated: CASSQDLLGRGTEAFF. This sequence joins TRBV4-2 and TRBJ1-1; tentatively, D is TRBD1 (5 bases). The germline V and J ends were trimmed by 0 bases and 4 bases, with 15 bases remaining between them. Germline CDR1 is LGHNA and CDR2 is YNFKEQ. There are 16 residues in the CDR3.

The rearrangement links TRBV30 to TRBJ1-1; no firm D call. Trimming took 4 bases from V and 0 from J, leaving 15 bases between them. Germline V gene sequence: CDR1 GTSNPN, CDR2 SVGIG (reference sequence). The CDR3 runs 15 residues. The CDR3 reads CAWKKVLLMNTEAFF. The CDR3, as DNA: TGTGCCTGGAAAAAGGTTCTACTAATGAACACTGAAGCTTTCTTT. The entire variable domain, with the rest obtained from reference TRBV30 and TRBJ1-1, is as follows: SQTIHQWPATLVQPVGSPLSLECTVEGTSNPNLYWYRQAAGRGLQLLFYSVGIGQISSEVPQNLSASRPQDRQFILSSKKLLLSDSGFYLCAWKKVLLMNTEAFFGQGTRLTVV.

The rearrangement links TRBV28 to TRBJ2-7; 7 bases agree with TRBD1. Germline-derived CDR1 and CDR2 are MDHEN and SYDVKM. The CDR3 is made up of 14 amino acids. Trimming removed 7 bases from V and 2 bases from J; junction bases left unmatched: 8. The CDR3 nucleotides read TGTGCCAGCATCCAAGGGGGCTCAGCCTACGAGCAGTACTTC. As protein: CASIQGGSAYEQYF.

The V and J genes are TRBV11-3 and TRBJ2-1; the match to TRBD2 covers 11 bases. Germline CDR1 SGHNT, CDR2 YENEEA. Trimming at V came to 7 bases and at J to 8 bases, leaving 10 bases not matched to a gene. The CDR3 runs to 15 residues. Here the CDR3 DNA reads TGTGCCAGCAATCCTAGACTAGCGGGGATGGATGAGCAGTTCTTC. Protein product: CASNPRLAGMDEQFF.